This T cell receptor beta chain was identified during a study of blood T cell repertoires in COVID-19. The overall study: The United States, Italy and Spain were the sources of the acute and convalescent COVID-19 samples. From T cells, B-cell-depleted T cells, or PBMCs came the material, which was cDNA or gDNA.

In the original analysis: Reference gene primer amplification yielded estimated nucleated cell counts. Assay: immunoSEQ multiplex PCR; the TCRdb copy retains only in-frame clones and omits some. V and J calls and clone size are as listed in that table; D and trimming were resolved from the DNA. This sample has 110,000 to 150,000 clones, with more than 75% found just once. Germline CDR1 and CDR2: SGDLS and YYNGEE. The CDR3 consists of 13 residues. Trimming removed 0 bases at V and 4 bases at J, with 6 bases between. This clone was seen only once. Source material: peripheral blood. The sequence was collected from a man aged 60 to 69 with acute or convalescent COVID-19. The V call is TRBV9, the J call TRBJ2-3, with no clear D. The CDR3 reads CASSVALSDTQYF. CDR3 DNA: TGTGCCAGCAGCGTAGCTCTGTCAGATACGCAGTATTTT.